These 7 T cell receptor beta chains came from one sample sequenced in a study of graft-versus-host responses after intestinal transplantation. No antigen has been identified for these receptors. Clones were sequenced by immunoSEQ multiplex PCR, and TCRdb holds only the in-frame ones, with some missing. Among about 100,000 clones listed, about 90% were seen once. Material: unstimulated CD4+ T cells sorted from spleen or lymph node cells, obtained before transplant. Receptor source: a human donor who was the organ donor for an intestinal transplant.

This chain joins TRBV27 and TRBJ2-1; unclear D gene. The CDR3 runs 16 residues. Looked up from germline, CDR1 is MNHEY and CDR2 is SMNVEV (reference sequence). V shed 7 bases and J shed 0 bases, with 16 bases lying between them. The CDR3 region is CASKNRVVSSYNEQFF. The CDR3 nucleotides are TGTGCCAGCAAAAACCGCGTGGTCAGCTCCTACAATGAGCAGTTCTTC.

The J gene is TRBJ1-2, the V gene TRBV19; 9 positions agree with TRBD1. V dropped 5 bases and J dropped 4; count of bases not matched to a gene: 8. CDR1 LNHDA and CDR2 SQIVND come from the germline V gene (reference sequence). This CDR3 has 15 residues. The CDR3 coding sequence is TGTGCCAGTAGTTCGACGGGGACAGGGAGCTATGGCTACACCTTC. Translation gives CASSSTGTGSYGYTF.

The table lists this clone with a count of one. The CDR3: CASSLATTGGEQYF. CDR3 nucleotides: TGCGCCAGCAGCTTGGCCACGACAGGGGGCGAGCAGTACTTC. The rearrangement links TRBV5-1 to TRBJ2-7, with TRBD1 matching over 9 bases. V was clipped by 0 bases and J by 6 bases; unmatched bases: 4. Germline values: CDR1 SGHRS, CDR2 YFSETQ. The length of the CDR3 is 14 residues.

This clone was seen a single time. V usage is TRBV30 and J usage is TRBJ1-1, with 7 positions matching TRBD1. The CDR3 runs to 14 residues. The J segment lost 1 base and the V segment lost 5 bases, leaving 7 bases of the junction unmatched. CDR1 and CDR2 (germline): GTSNPN, SVGIG (reference sequence). Here the CDR3 DNA reads TGTGCCTGGGGACAGGCCATGGGGAACACTGAAGCTTTCTTT. Its protein product is CAWGQAMGNTEAFF.

The chain links TRBV5-1 to TRBJ2-4; unclear D gene. The V end lost 0 bases, the J end lost 0 bases, and 13 bases lay between the germline ends. The CDR3 runs 17 residues. Germline loops: CDR1 SGHRS, CDR2 YFSETQ. This CDR3 is CASSLGYQRQAKNIQYF. Written as DNA, the CDR3 is TGCGCCAGCAGCTTGGGATACCAGAGGCAAGCCAAAAACATTCAGTACTTC.

This chain links TRBV2 with TRBJ1-1; 7 nucleotides agree with TRBD1. CDR3 length: 15 amino acids. The V segment lost 8 bases and the J segment 2 bases; nucleotides outside the gene matches: 11. CDR1 and CDR2 from the germline V gene are SNHLY and FYNNEI. CDR3 DNA: TGTGCCAGCCGGGAATTCAGACAGGGTAACACTGAAGCTTTCTTT. It specifies CASREFRQGNTEAFF.

The chain links TRBV7-8 to TRBJ2-3; 7 nucleotides match TRBD2. The V gene end was trimmed by 7 bases and the J gene end by 8 bases; junction bases not matched to a gene: 9. From germline, CDR1 is SGHVS and CDR2 FQNEAQ. The CDR3 sequence is 13 residues long. CDR3 sequence: CASTTSSPGTQYF. CDR3 in DNA: TGTGCCAGCACGACTAGCAGCCCCGGTACGCAGTATTTT.